A single sample is the source of the 31 T cell receptor beta chains below, sequenced in a study of memory CD4+ T cells and cytomegalovirus serostatus. The sort gate was single viable CD3+CD4+CD8-CD45RO+ cells for memory CD4+ T cells. Assay used: immunoSEQ multiplex PCR; TCRdb lists only in-frame clones, some missing. The sample holds around 76,000 clones, roughly 78% seen once. Sample: memory CD4+ T cells from blood. These receptors were taken from an adult in good health and CMV-seropositive.

The chain has TRBV30 and TRBJ1-6; D perhaps matches TRBD1 (5 bases). Germline lookup yields CDR1 GTSNPN and CDR2 SVGIG (reference sequence). The CDR3 covers 18 residues. Trimming pared 0 bases from V and 8 bases from J, leaving 23 bases between. The DNA for the CDR3 is TGTGCCTGGAGTGTACGTGGGTTTACGGGACTTACGGATTCACCCCTCCACTTT. Encoded protein: CAWSVRGFTGLTDSPLHF.

The J gene is TRBJ2-5, the V gene TRBV11-2; D possibly corresponds to TRBD2 (6 bases). The V and J ends lost 3 bases and 4 bases respectively, with 12 bases between them. There are 14 residues in the CDR3. CDR1 and CDR2 from the germline V gene are SGHAT and FQNNGV. The CDR3 sequence is CASSFARDGETQYF. The CDR3 DNA sequence: TGTGCCAGCAGCTTTGCGCGGGATGGAGAGACCCAGTACTTC.

As regards this clone: Other nucleotide sequences in the sample specify the same CDR3. This sequence joins TRBV7-9 and TRBJ2-3; the D gene is possibly TRBD2 (5 bases). Deletions cut 5 bases from V and 6 bases from J, with 15 bases between. Germline lookup yields CDR1 SEHNR and CDR2 FQNEAQ (reference sequence). This CDR3 region has 14 residues. Written as DNA, the CDR3 is TGTGCCAGCAGCCAACGAGGGTTAGGGGATACGCAGTATTTT. Residues: CASSQRGLGDTQYF.

The gene calls are TRBV11-3 and TRBJ1-2, with D possibly matching TRBD1 (5 bases). This CDR3 is 19 amino acids long. The germline CDR1 and CDR2 sequences are SGHNT and YENEEA. V lost 4 bases, J lost 4 bases, and 28 bases lay in between. In nucleotides, the CDR3 is TGTGCCAGCAGCTATAGGGCCAGGGATCACGGGGGGTTCGGCTATGGCTACACCTTC. It encodes CASSYRARDHGGFGYGYTF.

V and J are TRBV15 and TRBJ1-2; D unclear. V lost 0 bases and J lost 4, with 6 bases in between. This CDR3 is built from 13 residues. Germline-derived CDR1 and CDR2 are LNHNV and YYDKDF (reference sequence). The CDR3 DNA sequence: TGTGCCACCAGCAGAGAGCCCGGCTATGGCTACACCTTC. It is translated as CATSREPGYGYTF.

This CDR3 reads CASSAGTGGEETQYF. CDR3 DNA sequence: TGCGCCAGCAGCGCCGGGACAGGGGGCGAGGAGACCCAGTACTTC. The V call is TRBV5-1, the J call TRBJ2-5, with 12 positions matching TRBD1. The CDR3 totals 15 residues. In germline, CDR1 is SGHRS, CDR2 YFSETQ. J was trimmed by 5 bases and V by 4 bases; bases with no gene match: 6.

The chain couples TRBV9 to TRBJ2-2; D ambiguous. The ends were cut back, 4 bases at V and 4 bases at J, with 17 bases in the middle. The V gene's germline CDR1 is SGDLS and CDR2 YYNGEE. This CDR3 region has 16 residues. The CDR3 DNA is TGTGCCAGCAGCTCACGTTCCGCTCGTGGCACCGGGGAGCTGTTTTTT. This gives the protein CASSSRSARGTGELFF. The whole variable domain, filled in from reference TRBV9 and TRBJ2-2, reads DSGVTQTPKHLITATGQRVTLRCSPRSGDLSVYWYQQSLDQGLQFLIQYYNGEERAKGNILERFSAQQFPDLHSELNLSSLELGDSALYFCASSSRSARGTGELFFGEGSRLTVL.

This chain uses TRBV5-5 with TRBJ1-2; 8 bases are a match to TRBD1. The CDR3 runs 15 residues. The junction had 8 bases not matched to a gene; V was cut back by 3 bases and J by 4 bases. Germline assignment: CDR1 SGHKS and CDR2 YYEKEE (reference sequence). CDR3: CASSSGTGVSYGYTF. CDR3 DNA: TGTGCCAGCAGCTCCGGGACAGGCGTGAGCTATGGCTACACCTTC. Together with reference TRBV5-5 and TRBJ1-2, the CDR3 gives the full variable domain: DAGVTQSPTHLIKTRGQQVTLRCSPISGHKSVSWYQQVLGQGPQFIFQYYEKEERGRGNFPDRFSARQFPNYSSELNVNALLLGDSALYLCASSSGTGVSYGYTFGSGTRLTVV.

J is TRBJ2-2 and V is TRBV5-1; 9 bases align to TRBD2. J was trimmed by 7 bases and V by 2 bases; bases with no gene match: 6. The CDR3 contains 15 residues. CDR1 and CDR2 from the germline V gene are SGHRS and YFSETQ. CDR3 protein: CASSFVSGSSGELFF. In DNA, the CDR3 is TGCGCCAGCAGCTTCGTTAGCGGGAGCAGCGGGGAGCTGTTTTTT.

The V and J genes are TRBV11-2 and TRBJ2-5; weak D call: TRBD2 (5 bases). The V end was cut by 0 bases, the J end by 5 bases, with 10 bases between. The V gene's germline CDR1 is SGHAT and CDR2 FQNNGV. This CDR3 has 14 amino acids. Here the CDR3 reads CASSLDRGPETQYF. CDR3 in DNA: TGTGCCAGCAGCTTAGATCGGGGTCCCGAGACCCAGTACTTC.

The chain combines TRBV11-2 with TRBJ1-1, with 7 bases lining up with TRBD1. This CDR3 contains 17 residues. Per germline, CDR1 SGHAT and CDR2 FQNNGV. With 4 bases clipped from V and 4 bases from J, the junction kept 15 bases outside the gene matches. DNA of the CDR3: TGTGCCAGCAGCTCGAACTATCAGGGGGAGCCTTCCACTGAAGCTTTCTTT. Its translation is CASSSNYQGEPSTEAFF.

The J gene is TRBJ1-2, the V gene TRBV11-3, with D maybe TRBD1 (6 bases). This CDR3 comprises 13 residues. Germline CDR1 is SGHNT and CDR2 is YENEEA. The germline V and J ends were trimmed by 5 bases and 5 bases, with 12 bases remaining between them. DNA of the CDR3: TGTGCCAGCAGCCACGACGGGACATATGGCTACACCTTC. It is translated as CASSHDGTYGYTF.

This clone was observed a single time. The chain couples TRBV4-1 to TRBJ1-2; no firm D call. CDR1 MGHRA and CDR2 YSYEKL come from the germline V gene. The CDR3 is 15 residues long. The V end was cut by 6 bases, the J end by 0 bases, with 14 bases between. DNA of the CDR3: TGCGCCAGCAGGCAAAACCGAGGGCCTAACTATGGCTACACCTTC. Translation: CASRQNRGPNYGYTF.

J is TRBJ1-5 and V is TRBV6-5; D is uncertain. From germline, CDR1 is MNHEY and CDR2 SVGAGI. This CDR3 has 12 residues. The V and J ends lost 5 bases and 9 bases respectively, with 11 bases between them. As DNA, the CDR3 is TGTGCCAGCAGTACACGAATCGGGCCCCAGCATTTT. This encodes CASSTRIGPQHF.

J is TRBJ1-1 and V is TRBV27; TRBD1 matches 7 bases. The CDR3 runs 14 residues. Germline V gives CDR1 MNHEY, CDR2 SMNVEV (reference sequence). V lost 4 bases, J lost 5 bases, and 7 bases stayed unmatched. CDR3 sequence: CASSSRQGGTEAFF. The CDR3 DNA reads TGTGCCAGCAGTTCACGACAGGGTGGGACTGAAGCTTTCTTT.

Regarding this clone: This same CDR3 is encoded by further DNA sequences in the sample. The chain couples TRBV19 to TRBJ2-6; D may match TRBD1 or TRBD2 (5 bases each). Germline CDR1 is LNHDA and CDR2 is SQIVND (reference sequence). V lost 3 bases to trimming and J lost 1 base, with 10 bases between them. There are 16 residues in the CDR3. The CDR3 DNA reads as TGTGCCAGTAGTATGGGACGGCCTTCTGGGGCCAACGTCCTGACTTTC. Its protein is CASSMGRPSGANVLTF. Full variable domain (remainder filled in from reference TRBV19 and TRBJ2-6): DGGITQSPKYLFRKEGQNVTLSCEQNLNHDAMYWYRQDPGQGLRLIYYSQIVNDFQKGDIAEGYSVSREKKESFPLTVTSAQKNPTAFYLCASSMGRPSGANVLTFGAGSRLTVL.

The V and J genes are TRBV7-9 and TRBJ1-6; no definite D call. The CDR3 loop spans 14 amino acids. V was shortened by 5 bases and J by 8 bases, with 13 bases between the two germline ends. CDR1 SEHNR and CDR2 FQNEAQ come from the germline V gene (reference sequence). The CDR3 nucleotides are TGTGCCAGCAGCCCCGACCTTGCGGATTCACCCCTCCACTTT. As protein: CASSPDLADSPLHF.

This chain uses TRBV27 with TRBJ1-2; 10 bases line up with TRBD1. This CDR3 comprises 15 residues. Germline V lookup: CDR1 MNHEY, CDR2 SMNVEV (reference sequence). V was clipped by 7 bases and J by 1 base; unmatched bases: 6. CDR3 in DNA: TGTGCCAGCAAGGGACAGGGGACTATTAACTATGGCTACACCTTC. Translation: CASKGQGTINYGYTF.

This sequence joins TRBV2 and TRBJ1-2; 7 nucleotides line up with TRBD1. Unmatched junction bases numbered 8, after V lost 6 bases and J lost 7 bases. CDR3 length: 13 residues. CDR1 is SNHLY, CDR2 FYNNEI, per germline. CDR3 nucleotide sequence: TGTGCCAGCAGGATGCAGGGGGTAGCTGGCTACACCTTC. This sequence encodes CASRMQGVAGYTF.

V gene TRBV5-4 combines with J gene TRBJ2-2, with D hard to call. Germline V CDR1 and CDR2: SGHNT, YYREEE (reference sequence). Trimming took 2 bases from V and 6 from J, leaving 8 bases between them. The CDR3 is made up of 13 amino acids. For the CDR3, the DNA is TGTGCCAGCAGCTTTGGGAATCCCGGGGAGCTGTTTTTT. Its translation is CASSFGNPGELFF.

The table lists this clone with a few counts. The chain carries TRBV30 and TRBJ1-6; weak D call: TRBD1 (6 bases). V lost 8 bases and J lost 6, with 17 bases in between. CDR1 and CDR2 (germline): GTSNPN, SVGIG (reference sequence). This CDR3 comprises 14 residues. The CDR3 spells CARNSGGGNSPLHF. Written as DNA, the CDR3 is TGTGCCCGCAATAGTGGAGGGGGTAATTCACCCCTCCACTTT.

The sample holds a few counts of this clone. The chain uses TRBV19 and TRBJ2-5, with 7 bases matching TRBD1. Germline loops: CDR1 LNHDA, CDR2 SQIVND (reference sequence). Trimming removed 8 bases from V and 2 bases from J; junction bases left unmatched: 5. The CDR3 runs 13 residues. The CDR3 DNA reads as TGTGCCAGTGGGACAGTCACTCAAGAGACCCAGTACTTC. This gives the protein CASGTVTQETQYF.

The rearrangement links TRBV7-9 to TRBJ2-1, with D perhaps matching TRBD2 (6 bases). The CDR3 has 14 amino acids. Trimming left V 5 bases short and J 4 bases short, with 12 bases between. Germline V CDR1 and CDR2: SEHNR, FQNEAQ (reference sequence). CDR3 sequence reads: CASSGGGTYNEQFF. CDR3 coding DNA: TGTGCCAGCAGCGGAGGCGGGACTTACAATGAGCAGTTCTTC.

The chain carries TRBV19 and TRBJ1-2, with unresolved D. The V end lost 7 bases, the J end lost 4 bases, and 13 bases lay between the germline ends. Germline assignment: CDR1 LNHDA and CDR2 SQIVND (reference sequence). The CDR3 spans 13 residues. The CDR3 reads CASTPTTFYGYTF. As DNA, the CDR3 is TGTGCCAGTACCCCTACCACCTTCTATGGCTACACCTTC.

The chain employs TRBV25-1 and TRBJ2-7; no definite D call. Between the trimmed V and J ends, which lost 7 bases and 2 bases, there was a span of 12 bases. The CDR3 consists of 13 residues. Per germline, CDR1 MGHDK and CDR2 SYGVNS. The CDR3 DNA sequence: TGTGCCAGCACTCCGGGCCCCACCTACGAGCAGTACTTC. Amino acids: CASTPGPTYEQYF.

The chain couples TRBV6-5 to TRBJ1-5, with 7 bases identical to TRBD1. V lost 5 bases to trimming and J lost 6 bases; unmatched junction nucleotides: 7. There are 14 residues in the CDR3. Looked up from germline, CDR1 is MNHEY and CDR2 is SVGAGI. CDR3 sequence (DNA): TGTGCCAGCAGTCCAGGGGGGGTAGGTCAGCCCCAGCATTTT. It yields the protein CASSPGGVGQPQHF.

The gene calls are TRBV4-3 and TRBJ2-1; 8 bases are a match to TRBD2. Germline CDR1 and CDR2: LGHNA and YSLEER. This CDR3 is built from 15 residues. V shed 0 bases, J shed 13 bases, and the junction held 11 bases outside the gene matches. The DNA for the CDR3 is TGCGCCAGCAGCCAAGACGGGGGGGGGTCTAGGATTCAGTTCTTC. This sequence encodes CASSQDGGGSRIQFF.

The chain uses TRBV11-2 and TRBJ2-1; TRBD1 is a possible D gene (6 bases). CDR3 length: 12 amino acids. V dropped 0 bases and J dropped 13 bases, with 10 bases sitting between them. Germline-derived CDR1 and CDR2 are SGHAT and FQNNGV. The chain's CDR3 is CASSLDTGKQFF. For the CDR3, the DNA is TGTGCCAGCAGCTTAGATACAGGGAAACAGTTCTTC.

The chain joins TRBV5-1 to TRBJ2-2; D uncertain. CDR3 length: 12 amino acids. V was clipped by 6 bases and J by 0 bases, with 3 bases between them. Germline V gene sequence: CDR1 SGHRS, CDR2 YFSETQ. This chain's CDR3 is CASTTNTGELFF. The CDR3, as DNA: TGCGCCAGCACCACGAACACCGGGGAGCTGTTTTTT. Full variable domain (remainder filled in from reference TRBV5-1 and TRBJ2-2): KAGVTQTPRYLIKTRGQQVTLSCSPISGHRSVSWYQQTPGQGLQFLFEYFSETQRNKGNFPGRFSGRQFSNSRSEMNVSTLELGDSALYLCASTTNTGELFFGEGSRLTVL.

The gene calls are TRBV30 and TRBJ2-5; 11 bases line up with TRBD2. CDR1 is GTSNPN, CDR2 SVGIG, per germline (reference sequence). This CDR3 has 14 residues. The V and J ends lost 5 bases and 5 bases, in that order; junction bases with no gene match: 7. For the CDR3, the DNA is TGTGCCTGGGATAGCGGGAGGGCCCGTGAGACCCAGTACTTC. Amino acid sequence: CAWDSGRARETQYF.

The rearrangement joins TRBV6-4 to TRBJ2-2; TRBD2 agrees at 13 bases. This CDR3 is 18 amino acids long. V dropped 6 bases and J dropped 6; count of bases not matched to a gene: 13. Germline V CDR1 and CDR2: MRHNA, SNTAGT. The CDR3 DNA is TGTGCCAGCAGCCGCCGAACTAGCGGGGGGGCCGCGGCCGGGGAGCTGTTTTTT. Protein sequence: CASSRRTSGGAAAGELFF.